A selection of T cell receptor beta chains follows, all from one sample in a study of blood T cells in healthy people across ages. TCRdb reprocessed the 5' RACE reads with MiXCR, giving one entry per CDR3 protein. The sample has around 1.7 million distinct CDR3 sequences, 28% seen once. Source material: blood. These receptor sequences come from a woman younger than 45 in good health. Each CDR3 is given with its conserved first and last residue. The size field is filled for only some rows; it gives once, few, many or a size class.

clone_size	j_call	v_call	cdr3_aa
many	TRBJ2-3	TRBV29-1	CSANTDTQYF
.	TRBJ2-1	TRBV5-6	CASSKSGTSGRSRFF
few	TRBJ2-1	TRBV18	CASSPRIAGTYNEQFF
many	TRBJ1-2	TRBV15	CATSRGRPSYGYTF
few	TRBJ2-1	TRBV7-9	CASSFRTGMFF
.	TRBJ2-2	TRBV5-1	CASSLPLLRYTGELFF
.	TRBJ2-1	TRBV7-9	CASSSSGPSSYNEQFF
few	TRBJ2-6	TRBV6-1	CASSESGTASGANVLTF
.	TRBJ1-2	TRBV5-1	CASSASGQNYGYTF
.	TRBJ1-2	TRBV12-3/TRBV12-4	CASSTTLLYGYTF
few	TRBJ2-5	TRBV7-2	CASSLMVSGETQYF
few	TRBJ2-7	TRBV14	CASSQTTGSEQYF
few	TRBJ2-1	TRBV5-1	CASSLPRPRPGQLIDNEQFF
.	TRBJ1-5	TRBV20-1	CSARGGSGAQPQHF
.	TRBJ2-3	TRBV7-8	CASSHPSGTNTDTQYF
.	TRBJ2-5	TRBV5-1	CASSKSSQGAQETQYF
.	TRBJ2-5	TRBV7-3	CASSITGRQRETQYF
.	TRBJ2-1	TRBV6-2/TRBV6-3	CASSLDLARAYNEQFF
.	TRBJ2-6	TRBV4-1	CASSQTGTGANVPTF
few	TRBJ1-2	TRBV6-5	CASSPGRHLGYTF
.	TRBJ1-1	TRBV13	CASSHQGWGTEAFF
.	TRBJ1-1	TRBV7-6	CASSPSAKMNTEAFF
few	TRBJ2-1	TRBV7-9	CASSFDGRARLSNEQFF
few	TRBJ2-5	TRBV4-2	CASSQRTGGGGETQYF
.	TRBJ1-1	TRBV6-5	CASSYSRGWTEAFF
few	TRBJ1-5	TRBV6-5	CASRTGLNQPQHF
few	TRBJ2-3	TRBV20-1	CSASRSPEVDTQYF
.	TRBJ1-5	TRBV12-3/TRBV12-4	CASSPDRRNQPQHF
.	TRBJ2-5	TRBV5-1	CASSTRQAQETQYF
.	TRBJ1-4	TRBV4-1	CASSQDGGSNEKLFF
many	TRBJ2-5	TRBV29-1	CSVHEIQETQYF
.	TRBJ2-3	TRBV10-3	CAIAGDTQYF
few	TRBJ2-2	TRBV12-3/TRBV12-4	CASPKRELFF
few	TRBJ1-4	TRBV7-9	CASSPGQFSNEKLFF
.	TRBJ1-2	TRBV4-2	CASSQEVYGYTF
.	TRBJ2-3	TRBV6-1	CASSPWSSSGSTDTQYF
.	TRBJ1-4	TRBV6-5	CASSYSGGRKKRFF
once	TRBJ1-6	TRBV7-6	CASSLKEDSPLHF
.	TRBJ1-5	TRBV3-1	CASSPTVGAVAQHF
.	TRBJ1-4	TRBV2	CASGTGAEKLFF
.	TRBJ1-2	TRBV30	CAGSVRRQGDYGYTF
few	TRBJ2-5	TRBV27	CASSSLGGSQETQYF
few	TRBJ2-7	TRBV4-3	CASSQGFGESYEQYF
.	TRBJ2-1	TRBV20-1	CSAPAPYNGQFF
few	TRBJ2-3	TRBV7-9	CASSSRWGADTQYF
.	.	TRBV7-2	CANSQKLGRQETQYF
many	TRBJ2-7	TRBV29-1	CSARQGVIYEQYF
few	TRBJ2-1	TRBV10-2	CASSESHRDRGHEQFF
many	TRBJ2-7	TRBV11-2	CASSLLPPTSGNYEQYF
few	TRBJ1-4	TRBV14	CASSPGQLPTNEKLFF
.	TRBJ2-2	TRBV20-1	CSALTSGGAGGLFF
many	TRBJ2-5	TRBV20-1	CSAFVGAQETQYF
few	TRBJ2-3	TRBV5-1	CASSTEADTQYF
few	TRBJ2-7	TRBV12-3/TRBV12-4	CASRSGRTPYEQYF
few	TRBJ1-4	TRBV2	CASRRSQGRNEKLFF
many	TRBJ2-3	TRBV5-1	CASSSGLAASTDTQYF
.	TRBJ2-5	TRBV2	CASSLGGTRSETQYF
.	TRBJ2-1	TRBV4-1	CASSQKGGLAGGSYNEQFF
.	TRBJ2-5	TRBV18	CASSPRDRTGQETQYF
.	TRBJ2-5	TRBV7-2	CASSLSQLARTQYF